This T cell receptor (beta chain) comes out of a study of vaccination effects on CD4 cells after COVID-19. Background on the study: All participants had two doses of either the BNT162b2 or mRNA-1273 vaccine. Study-level points and caveats: The study got few convalescent patients and did not collect any early post-infection timepoints. After vaccination, at late timepoints, clones induced by infection and by vaccine contracted markedly.

The culture ran for around nine days, and then CD4+ T cells were isolated. The method was immunoSEQ multiplex PCR; TCRdb's version includes in-frame clones alone and lacks a portion of them. Of 50,000 or so clones listed, about 67% are singletons. In regard to this clone: What it binds is not known.

The CDR3 has 14 amino acids. With 2 bases removed from V and 2 bases from J, the gap between germline ends came to 10 bases. Germline CDR1 and CDR2: SGHKS and YYEKEE (reference sequence). The source of this sequence is a human donor who received a COVID-19 vaccine. The chain employs TRBV5-5 and TRBJ1-2, with a weak D call TRBD1 (6 bases). Specimen: CD4+ T cells from PBMCs cultured without peptide, collected before COVID-19 vaccination. CDR3 amino acids: CASSFGTTNYGYTF. CDR3 nucleotides: TGTGCCAGCAGCTTCGGGACAACCAACTATGGCTACACCTTC.